A selection of T cell receptor beta chains follows, all from one sample in a study of cytomegalovirus exposure and HLA in healthy donors. TCRdb's copy holds only in-frame clones and misses some; the assay was immunoSEQ multiplex PCR. The sample lists 90,000 to 150,000 clones, 55% to 75% seen once, with roughly 8.2% in the top ten. The specimen was PBMCs. These receptors were collected from a woman in her forties in good health and CMV-seropositive. The CDR3 runs from the conserved cysteine through the conserved F or W. Fields, in order: V gene, J gene, CDR3 protein.

V: TRBV4-3
J: TRBJ2-1
CDR3: CASSLSPGQNSYNEQFF

V: TRBV7-9
J: TRBJ1-6
CDR3: CASSLPGANSPLHF

V: TRBV4-1
J: TRBJ1-2
CDR3: CASSQDPVGELRGYTF

V: TRBV6-5
J: TRBJ1-5
CDR3: CASRPGQRNQPQHF

V: TRBV11-2
J: TRBJ1-1
CDR3: CASSVRGPGENPEAFF

V: TRBV5-1
J: TRBJ1-1
CDR3: CASSPRTETLEAFF

V: TRBV18
J: TRBJ1-2
CDR3: CASSPTGDYGYTF

V: TRBV4-3
J: TRBJ1-2
CDR3: CASSQDRGSYSGYTF

V: TRBV9
J: TRBJ2-7
CDR3: CASSVADRIYEQYF

V: TRBV5-6
J: TRBJ2-7
CDR3: CASSLVGDTEQYF

V: TRBV2
J: TRBJ2-7
CDR3: CATREMGEQYF

V: TRBV13
J: TRBJ2-3
CDR3: CASSSNRLAGGDTQYF

V: TRBV4-3
J: TRBJ1-2
CDR3: CASSQFTRGFYGYTF

V: TRBV7-6
J: TRBJ2-4
CDR3: CASSLNREKDSSSGAKNIQYF

V: TRBV9
J: TRBJ1-6
CDR3: CASSVLDSLNSPLHF

V: TRBV11-3
J: TRBJ2-7
CDR3: CASRGGSGEQYF

V: TRBV5-6
J: TRBJ2-5
CDR3: CASSSLAGEETQYF

V: TRBV21-1
J: TRBJ2-7
CDR3: CASNPTSGDSSSYEQYF

V: TRBV18
J: TRBJ2-7
CDR3: CASSAGTGGNEQYF

V: TRBV4-2
J: TRBJ2-7
CDR3: CASSQQATGAYEQYF

V: TRBV29-1
J: TRBJ2-2
CDR3: CSVEAGGTGELFF

V: TRBV5-1
J: TRBJ2-2
CDR3: CASSLDSTGAGTGELFF

V: TRBV9
J: TRBJ1-2
CDR3: CASSVGDRGYGYTF

V: TRBV5-1
J: TRBJ1-1
CDR3: CASSPVLRNTEAFF

V: TRBV9
J: TRBJ1-5
CDR3: CASSVGIRQPQHF

V: TRBV4-3
J: TRBJ2-1
CDR3: CASSQDILGGFDNEQFF

V: TRBV27
J: TRBJ2-7
CDR3: CASSPLLLQRRRSYEQYF

V: TRBV6-6
J: TRBJ1-4
CDR3: CASTKPGQNNEKLFF

V: TRBV4-2
J: TRBJ1-2
CDR3: CASSQTDSSAYGYTF

V: TRBV2
J: TRBJ1-5
CDR3: CASSGGGNQPQHF

V: TRBV10-3
J: TRBJ2-7
CDR3: CAIRDRGDYEQYF

V: TRBV5-1
J: TRBJ2-5
CDR3: CASSLGGTGPWETQYF

V: TRBV6-5
J: TRBJ2-7
CDR3: CASSRDSNSYEQYF

V: TRBV15
J: TRBJ2-5
CDR3: CATSSLYQETQYF

V: TRBV6-5
J: TRBJ1-6
CDR3: CASSRANSPLHF

V: TRBV6-5
J: TRBJ1-1
CDR3: CASSSRQGPMNTEAFF

V: TRBV5-6
J: TRBJ2-7
CDR3: CASSFSFSYEQYF

V: TRBV5-6
J: TRBJ1-1
CDR3: CASTPGLLNTEAFF

V: TRBV7-2
J: TRBJ2-7
CDR3: CASSFQGYYEQYF

V: TRBV5-1
J: TRBJ1-2
CDR3: CASSSETGQVSGYTF